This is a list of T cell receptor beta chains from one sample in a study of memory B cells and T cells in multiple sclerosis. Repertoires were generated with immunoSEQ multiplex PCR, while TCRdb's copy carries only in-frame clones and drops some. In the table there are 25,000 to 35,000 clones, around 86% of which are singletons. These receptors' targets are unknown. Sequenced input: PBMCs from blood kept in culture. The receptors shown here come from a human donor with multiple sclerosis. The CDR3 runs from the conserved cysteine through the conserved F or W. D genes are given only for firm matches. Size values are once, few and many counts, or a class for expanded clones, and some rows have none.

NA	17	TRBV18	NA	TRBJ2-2	CASSTSLSGANTGELFF	TGTGCCAGCTCAACCTCTCTCTCAGGCGCGAACACCGGGGAGCTGTTTTTT
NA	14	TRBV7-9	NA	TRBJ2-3	CASSLQGLADTQYF	TGTGCCAGCAGCTTACAGGGATTAGCAGATACGCAGTATTTT
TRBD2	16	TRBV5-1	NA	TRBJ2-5	CASSSSGGNVQETQYF	TGCGCCAGCAGCTCGAGCGGGGGGAACGTCCAAGAGACCCAGTACTTC
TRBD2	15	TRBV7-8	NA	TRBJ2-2	CASRGGLGNTGELFF	TGTGCCAGCAGGGGAGGGCTCGGGAACACCGGGGAGCTGTTTTTT
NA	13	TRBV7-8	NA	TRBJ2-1	CASIGHYGNEQFF	TGTGCCAGCATAGGACACTACGGCAATGAGCAGTTCTTC
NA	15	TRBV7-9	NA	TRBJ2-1	CASSLGGHNYNEQFF	TGTGCCAGCAGCCTAGGGGGACATAACTACAATGAGCAGTTCTTC
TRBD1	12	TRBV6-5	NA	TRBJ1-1	CASSRDRREAFF	TGTGCCAGCAGCAGGGACAGGAGGGAAGCTTTCTTT
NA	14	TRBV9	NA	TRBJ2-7	CASSVGNGPYEQYF	TGTGCCAGCAGCGTAGGTAACGGTCCCTACGAGCAGTACTTC
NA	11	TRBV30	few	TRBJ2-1	CAWRKMYEQFF	TGTGCCTGGAGAAAAATGTATGAGCAGTTCTTC
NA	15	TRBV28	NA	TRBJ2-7	CASSLPSGARGEQYF	TGTGCCAGCAGTTTGCCCTCGGGGGCGCGGGGCGAGCAGTACTTC
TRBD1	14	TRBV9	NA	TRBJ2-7	CASSARQGSYEQYF	TGTGCCAGCAGCGCGCGACAGGGAAGCTACGAGCAGTACTTC
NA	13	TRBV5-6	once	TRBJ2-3	CAAKRRSTDTQYF	TGTGCCGCCAAGAGACGTAGCACAGATACGCAGTATTTT
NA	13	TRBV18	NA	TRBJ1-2	CASSPRSGLGYTF	TGTGCCAGCTCACCTCGAAGCGGACTGGGCTACACCTTC
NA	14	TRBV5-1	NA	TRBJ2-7	CASSSRSSSYEQYF	TGCGCCAGCAGCTCTCGAAGCAGCTCCTACGAGCAGTACTTC
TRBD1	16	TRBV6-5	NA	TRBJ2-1	CASSYVGTGGHNEQFF	TGTGCCAGCAGTTACGTAGGGACAGGGGGCCACAATGAGCAGTTCTTC
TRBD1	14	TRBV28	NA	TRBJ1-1	CASRTTGGDTEAFF	TGTGCCAGCAGGACTACAGGGGGCGACACTGAAGCTTTCTTT
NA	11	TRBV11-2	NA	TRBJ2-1	CASSNRDEQFF	TGTGCCAGCAGCAACCGGGATGAGCAGTTCTTC
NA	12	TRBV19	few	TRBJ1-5	CATSYSNQPQHF	TGTGCCACCTCATATAGCAATCAGCCCCAGCATTTT
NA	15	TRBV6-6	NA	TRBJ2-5	CASSYSNLGGETQYF	TGTGCCAGCAGTTACTCGAATCTGGGTGGGGAGACCCAGTACTTC
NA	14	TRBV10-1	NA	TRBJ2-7	CASSDGGKGNEQYF	TGCGCCAGCAGTGACGGGGGAAAGGGAAACGAGCAGTACTTC
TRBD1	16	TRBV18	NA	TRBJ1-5	CASSPLGQGANQPQHF	TGTGCCAGCTCACCCCTCGGACAGGGGGCCAATCAGCCCCAGCATTTT
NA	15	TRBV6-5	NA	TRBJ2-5	CASSYSRVSQETQYF	TGTGCCAGCAGTTATTCTCGGGTATCTCAAGAGACCCAGTACTTC
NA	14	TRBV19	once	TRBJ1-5	CASSFGRGNQPQHF	TGTGCCAGTAGTTTTGGACGGGGCAATCAGCCCCAGCATTTT
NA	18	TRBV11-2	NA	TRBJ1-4	CASSLGGSRYATNEKLFF	TGTGCCAGCAGCCTGGGGGGGAGTCGTTATGCAACTAATGAAAAACTGTTTTTT
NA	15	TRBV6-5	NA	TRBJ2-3	CASSYSGGPTDTQYF	TGTGCCAGCAGTTACTCAGGAGGTCCCACAGATACGCAGTATTTT
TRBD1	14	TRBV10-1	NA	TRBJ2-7	CASSEGQGPYEQYF	TGCGCCAGCAGTGAAGGACAGGGACCCTACGAGCAGTACTTC
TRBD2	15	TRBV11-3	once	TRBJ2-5	CASSALAGEGETQYF	TGTGCCAGCAGCGCCCTAGCGGGAGAGGGTGAGACCCAGTACTTC
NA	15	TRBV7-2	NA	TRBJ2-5	CASSLDGTGQETQYF	TGTGCCAGCAGCTTAGATGGGACCGGGCAAGAGACCCAGTACTTC
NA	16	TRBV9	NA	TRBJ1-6	CASSAYRDRLNSPLHF	TGTGCCAGCAGCGCCTACAGGGACCGCCTAAATTCACCCCTCCACTTT
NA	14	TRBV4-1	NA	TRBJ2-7	CASSQDRWAYEQYF	TGCGCCAGCAGCCAAGATCGATGGGCCTACGAGCAGTACTTC
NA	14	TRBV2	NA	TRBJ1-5	CAGSKDSPRAPQHF	TGTGCCGGCAGTAAAGACAGTCCTCGGGCGCCCCAGCATTTT
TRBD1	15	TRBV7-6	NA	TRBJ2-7	CASSSGTGKSYEQYF	TGTGCCAGCAGCTCTGGGACAGGGAAGAGCTACGAGCAATACTTC
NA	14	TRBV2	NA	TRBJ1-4	CASSELGLGEKLFF	TGTGCCAGCAGTGAACTAGGGTTAGGTGAAAAACTGTTTTTT
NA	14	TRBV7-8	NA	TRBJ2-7	CASSLRGPSYEQYF	TGTGCCAGCAGCTTAAGGGGTCCTTCCTACGAGCAGTACTTC
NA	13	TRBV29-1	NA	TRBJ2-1	CSVLMDSYNEQFF	TGCAGCGTTTTAATGGACAGTTACAATGAGCAGTTCTTC
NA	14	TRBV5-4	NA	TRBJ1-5	CASSRWGAGQPQHF	TGTGCCAGCTCTAGGTGGGGGGCGGGTCAGCCCCAGCATTTT
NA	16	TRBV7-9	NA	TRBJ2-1	CASSFIRDKNGNEQFF	TGTGCCAGCAGCTTCATCCGGGACAAAAATGGCAATGAGCAGTTCTTC
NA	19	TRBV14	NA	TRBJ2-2	CASSQDTWDSQEGTGELFF	TGTGCCAGCAGCCAAGACACATGGGACTCTCAAGAGGGGACCGGGGAGCTGTTTTTT
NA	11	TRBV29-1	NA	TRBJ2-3	CSVEDLNTQYF	TGCAGCGTTGAAGATCTTAATACGCAGTATTTT
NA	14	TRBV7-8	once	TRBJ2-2	CASTILGNTGELFF	TGTGCCAGTACGATCTTGGGGAACACCGGGGAGCTGTTTTTT